One sample yielded the 11 T cell receptor beta chains listed below, sequenced in a study of T cell repertoires in cytomegalovirus infection. TCRdb redid the calling of the reads with MiXCR, one entry per CDR3 protein. The sample includes roughly 990,000 distinct CDR3 sequences, 31% seen only once; the top ten take over 13%. These receptors lack a known antigen. This sample comprised cultured CD8+ T cells from PBMCs, obtained from culture after CMV antigen stimulation. The receptors shown here come from a human donor in good health (CMV status not recorded). Some clones in this sample may be carry-over from other donors' samples.

This clonotype showed up just a few times. This chain uses TRBV27 with TRBJ1-3, with D maybe TRBD1 (6 bases). This CDR3 contains 16 residues. From germline, CDR1 is MNHEY and CDR2 SMNVEV (reference sequence). The germline V and J ends were trimmed by 5 bases and 0 bases, with 14 bases remaining between them. CDR3 DNA sequence: TGTGCCAGCAGTCCAGGACAGCCTGCCTCTGGAAACACCATATATTTT. The encoded protein is CASSPGQPASGNTIYF.

This clonotype has more than one count but fewer than ten. V gene TRBV6-1 combines with J gene TRBJ1-5, with 11 bases matching TRBD1. V trimming: 2 bases; J trimming: 7 bases; junction bases outside the gene matches: 4. This CDR3 is built from 15 residues. Germline V gene data show CDR1 as MNHNS and CDR2 as SASEGT. DNA for the CDR3: TGTGCCAGCAGTGAAAGGGACAGGGGGAAGCAGCCCCAGCATTTT. This translates into CASSERDRGKQPQHF.

This sequence joins TRBV6-1 and TRBJ1-2; D possibly corresponds to TRBD1 (6 bases). Germline V gene lookup returns CDR1 MNHNS and CDR2 SASEGT. Between the trimmed V and J ends, which lost 2 bases and 6 bases, there was a span of 19 bases. The CDR3 runs to 16 residues. CDR3 sequence: CASSESIGGTGDGYTF. The CDR3 DNA follows: TGTGCCAGCAGTGAATCAATAGGGGGAACAGGTGATGGCTACACCTTC.

V gene TRBV25-1 combines with J gene TRBJ2-7; 7 nucleotides match TRBD2. The CDR3 runs to 17 residues. V was pared by 0 bases and J by 5 bases, with 13 bases of the junction left unmatched. From germline, CDR1 is MGHDK and CDR2 SYGVNS. The CDR3: CASSEYTGGGYRNEQYF. Written as DNA, the CDR3 is TGTGCCAGCAGTGAATATACTGGGGGGGGGTATAGGAACGAGCAGTACTTC.

This clonotype was detected only a few times. The rearrangement uses TRBV7-9 and TRBJ2-2; tentatively, D is TRBD1 or TRBD2 (5 bases each). V was shortened by 10 bases and J by 4 bases, with 22 bases between the two germline ends. The CDR3 is 16 amino acids. Germline CDR1 is SEHNR and CDR2 is FQNEAQ (reference sequence). CDR3 sequence: CAIERRDPRGTGELFF. The CDR3 DNA sequence: TGTGCCATTGAACGCCGGGACCCAAGAGGCACCGGGGAGCTGTTTTTT. The full variable domain, rest sourced from reference TRBV7-9 and TRBJ2-2, is DTGVSQNPRHKITKRGQNVTFRCDPISEHNRLYWYRQTLGQGPEFLTYFQNEAQLEKSRLLSDRFSAERPKGSFSTLEIQRTEQGDSAMYLCAIERRDPRGTGELFFGEGSRLTVL.

The genes are TRBV6-2 or TRBV6-3 and TRBJ2-2, with 8 bases identical to TRBD2. Germline loops: CDR1 MNHEY, CDR2 SVGEGT. The CDR3 spans 14 residues. V lost 3 bases, J lost 8 bases, and 5 bases stayed unmatched. The CDR3 protein is CASSYQLAAGELFF. The DNA of the CDR3 is TGTGCCAGCAGTTATCAACTAGCGGCGGGGGAGCTGTTTTTT.

This clonotype was recorded at least ten times. The chain joins TRBV20-1 to TRBJ2-2, with D perhaps TRBD1 (5 bases). Between the trimmed V and J ends, which lost 0 bases and 8 bases, there was a span of 13 bases. In germline, CDR1 is DFQATT, CDR2 SNEGSKA (reference sequence). The CDR3 has 14 residues. The CDR3 bases are TGCAGTGCTAGAGATGGACAACACCCAGGGGAGCTGTTTTTT. As protein: CSARDGQHPGELFF.

This clonotype was counted a few times. The chain couples TRBV19 to TRBJ1-1; no reliable D call. CDR1 is LNHDA, CDR2 SQIVND, per germline (reference sequence). Trimming took 5 bases from V and 3 from J, leaving 19 bases between them. The CDR3 covers 16 residues. The CDR3 DNA sequence: TGTGCCAGTAGTCCCAGGAGGGAGGTCCAGTACACTGAAGCTTTCTTT. This translates into CASSPRREVQYTEAFF. The full variable domain, completed using reference TRBV19 and TRBJ1-1, is DGGITQSPKYLFRKEGQNVTLSCEQNLNHDAMYWYRQDPGQGLRLIYYSQIVNDFQKGDIAEGYSVSREKKESFPLTVTSAQKNPTAFYLCASSPRREVQYTEAFFGQGTRLTVV.

The V gene is TRBV28, the J gene TRBJ2-5; possible D gene TRBD2, 5 bases. The CDR3 sequence is 13 residues long. V was shortened by 6 bases and J by 0 bases, with 8 bases between the two germline ends. The V gene's germline CDR1 is MDHEN and CDR2 SYDVKM. The CDR3: CASRGGNQETQYF. CDR3 bases: TGTGCCAGCAGAGGAGGCAACCAAGAGACCCAGTACTTC.

The chain couples TRBV6-1 to TRBJ2-1; 9 bases agree with TRBD2. The germline gives CDR1 MNHNS, CDR2 SASEGT. V lost 2 bases to trimming and J lost 5 bases; unmatched junction nucleotides: 4. The CDR3 contains 15 residues. This chain's CDR3 is CASSEPASGDNEQFF. The CDR3 DNA sequence: TGTGCCAGCAGTGAACCAGCTAGCGGGGACAATGAGCAGTTCTTC.

The rearrangement joins TRBV27 to TRBJ1-4; weak D call: TRBD1 (5 bases). V was pared by 5 bases and J by 8 bases, with 15 bases between. The V gene's germline CDR1 is MNHEY and CDR2 SMNVEV (reference sequence). The CDR3 is made up of 14 amino acids. CDR3 DNA: TGTGCCAGCAGTGCCGTGGGGGGAAACGAAAAACTGTTTTTT. As protein: CASSAVGGNEKLFF.